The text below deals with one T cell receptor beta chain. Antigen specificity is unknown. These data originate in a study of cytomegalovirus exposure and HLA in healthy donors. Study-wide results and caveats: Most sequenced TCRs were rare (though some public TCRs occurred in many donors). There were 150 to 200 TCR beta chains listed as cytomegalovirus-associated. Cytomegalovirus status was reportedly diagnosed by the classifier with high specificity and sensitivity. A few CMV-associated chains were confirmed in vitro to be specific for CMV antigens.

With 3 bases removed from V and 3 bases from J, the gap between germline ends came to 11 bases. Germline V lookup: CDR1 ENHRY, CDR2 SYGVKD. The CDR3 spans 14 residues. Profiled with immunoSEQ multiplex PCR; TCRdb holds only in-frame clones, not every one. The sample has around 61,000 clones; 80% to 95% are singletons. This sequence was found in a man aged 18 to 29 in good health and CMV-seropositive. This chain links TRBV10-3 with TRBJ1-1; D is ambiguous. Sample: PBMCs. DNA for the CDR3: TGTGCCATCAGTGAACCCTCAGACTACACTGAAGCTTTCTTT. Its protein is CAISEPSDYTEAFF.